These T cell receptor beta chains were read from a single sample in a study of identical twins. TCRdb re-called the 5' RACE reads through MiXCR, storing one row per CDR3 protein. The sample includes fewer than 500,000 distinct CDR3 sequences, less than 25% of them seen just once. This same sample was also taken into another study, of T cells expressing NK-cell markers.

Sequencing used CD4+ T cells sorted from blood. The receptors here all came from a woman younger than 35 in good health. CDR3s leave out the opening cysteine and the closing phenylalanine or tryptophan. The order of the fields is V gene, J gene, CDR3 protein.

V gene: TRBV12-3/TRBV12-4; J gene: TRBJ1-4; CDR3 protein: ASSLATNEKLF
V gene: TRBV7-9; J gene: TRBJ2-1; CDR3 protein: ASSVGLVEGEQF
V gene: TRBV6-5; J gene: TRBJ1-2; CDR3 protein: ASSYGGRANYGYT
V gene: TRBV5-1; J gene: TRBJ1-1; CDR3 protein: ASSSTARAGPNTEAF
V gene: TRBV7-3; J gene: TRBJ1-2; CDR3 protein: ASSPHTQDRALGYT
V gene: TRBV7-8; J gene: TRBJ1-1; CDR3 protein: ASSLTGWGTEAF
V gene: TRBV29-1; J gene: TRBJ2-1; CDR3 protein: SAKDSLSYNEQF
V gene: TRBV7-2; J gene: TRBJ2-7; CDR3 protein: ASSRLSGSYEQY
V gene: TRBV2; J gene: TRBJ2-1; CDR3 protein: AHSGGRDNEQF
V gene: TRBV11-2; J gene: TRBJ1-6; CDR3 protein: ASSLAVAGQGSPLH
V gene: TRBV20-1; J gene: TRBJ1-2; CDR3 protein: SVGGRGEGNYGYT
V gene: TRBV12-3/TRBV12-4; J gene: TRBJ2-1; CDR3 protein: ASSFTGDVGEQF
V gene: TRBV3-1; J gene: TRBJ2-1; CDR3 protein: ASSPLGVHNEQF
V gene: TRBV7-9; J gene: TRBJ2-7; CDR3 protein: ASSSPGSGRYEQY
V gene: TRBV3-1; J gene: TRBJ1-1; CDR3 protein: ASSQDDRGPEAF
V gene: TRBV5-1; J gene: TRBJ2-3; CDR3 protein: ASSLERGGDTQY
V gene: TRBV5-5; J gene: TRBJ2-3; CDR3 protein: ASLKVGGDTQY
V gene: TRBV12-3/TRBV12-4; J gene: TRBJ2-7; CDR3 protein: ASSLAISFQSYEQY
V gene: TRBV7-3; J gene: TRBJ2-3; CDR3 protein: ASSWKRESTDTQY
V gene: TRBV5-1; J gene: TRBJ2-5; CDR3 protein: ASSPDGGLQETQY
V gene: TRBV7-9; J gene: TRBJ2-3; CDR3 protein: ASSLPGLAGTDTQY
V gene: TRBV6-5; J gene: TRBJ2-2; CDR3 protein: ASSSGTYNTGELF
V gene: TRBV10-3; J gene: TRBJ2-3; CDR3 protein: AIKNTGAQGDTQY
V gene: TRBV11-2; J gene: TRBJ2-7; CDR3 protein: ASSRGGGGTYEQY
V gene: TRBV7-8; J gene: TRBJ2-7; CDR3 protein: ASSLRGQGSNEQY
V gene: TRBV7-2; J gene: TRBJ2-1; CDR3 protein: ASTKRLASNEQF
V gene: TRBV18; J gene: TRBJ2-1; CDR3 protein: ASSQTSGNLGNEQF